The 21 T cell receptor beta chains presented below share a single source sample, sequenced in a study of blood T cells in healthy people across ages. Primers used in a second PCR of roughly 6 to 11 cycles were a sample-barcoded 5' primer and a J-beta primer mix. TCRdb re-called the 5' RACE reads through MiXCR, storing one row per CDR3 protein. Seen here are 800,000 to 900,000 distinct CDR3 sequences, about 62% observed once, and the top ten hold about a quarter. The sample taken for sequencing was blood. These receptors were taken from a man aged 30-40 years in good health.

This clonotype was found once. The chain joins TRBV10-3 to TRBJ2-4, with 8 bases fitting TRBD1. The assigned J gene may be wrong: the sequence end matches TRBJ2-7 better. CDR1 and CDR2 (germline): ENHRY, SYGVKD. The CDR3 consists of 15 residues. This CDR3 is CAISEMQGAFYEQYF. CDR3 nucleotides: TGTGCCATCAGTGAGATGCAGGGGGCCTTTTACGAGCAGTACTTC.

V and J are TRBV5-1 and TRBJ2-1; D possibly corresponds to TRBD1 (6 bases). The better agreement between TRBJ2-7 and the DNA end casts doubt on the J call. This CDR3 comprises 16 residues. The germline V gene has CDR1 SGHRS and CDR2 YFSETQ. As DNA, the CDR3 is TGCGCCAGCAGCTGGGTCGCCAGGGGATCCTACAATGAGCAGTACTTC. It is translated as CASSWVARGSYNEQYF.

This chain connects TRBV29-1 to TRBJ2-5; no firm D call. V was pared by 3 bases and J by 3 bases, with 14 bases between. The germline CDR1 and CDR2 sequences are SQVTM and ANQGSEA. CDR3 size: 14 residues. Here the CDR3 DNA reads TGCAGCGTTGATCAGTCCCCCATTGAAGAGACCCAGTACTTC. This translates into CSVDQSPIEETQYF.

The CDR3 bases are TGTGCCAGCACCGAGGGGAGCACAGGAAATGAAAAACTGTTTTTT. Residues: CASTEGSTGNEKLFF. This chain uses TRBV6-5 with TRBJ1-4, with a weak D call TRBD1 (5 bases). The CDR3 is made up of 15 amino acids. Deletions cut 7 bases from V and 5 bases from J, with 17 bases between. CDR1 is MNHEY and CDR2 is SVGAGI in the germline V gene.

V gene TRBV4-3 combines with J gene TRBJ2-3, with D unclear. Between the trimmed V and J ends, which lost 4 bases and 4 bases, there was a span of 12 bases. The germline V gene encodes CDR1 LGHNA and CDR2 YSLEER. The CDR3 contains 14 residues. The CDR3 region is CASSREVLSDTQYF. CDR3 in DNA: TGCGCCAGCAGCCGAGAAGTCCTCTCAGATACGCAGTATTTT.

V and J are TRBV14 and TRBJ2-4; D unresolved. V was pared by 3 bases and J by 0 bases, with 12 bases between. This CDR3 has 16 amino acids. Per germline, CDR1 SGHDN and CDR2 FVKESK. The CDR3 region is CASSHKGELAKNIQYF. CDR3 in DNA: TGTGCCAGCAGCCACAAAGGTGAACTAGCCAAAAACATTCAGTACTTC.

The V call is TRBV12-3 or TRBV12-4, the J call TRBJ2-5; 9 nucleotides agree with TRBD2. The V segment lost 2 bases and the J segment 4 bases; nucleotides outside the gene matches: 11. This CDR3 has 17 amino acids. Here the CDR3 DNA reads TGTGCCAGCAGTTTAAGCGGGGGGACCCTCTTTCGAGAGACCCAGTACTTC. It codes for CASSLSGGTLFRETQYF.

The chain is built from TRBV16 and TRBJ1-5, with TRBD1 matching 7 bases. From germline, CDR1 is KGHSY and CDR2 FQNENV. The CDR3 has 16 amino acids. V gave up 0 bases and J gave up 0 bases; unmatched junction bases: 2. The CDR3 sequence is CASSQSPGGSNQPQHF. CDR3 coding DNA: TGTGCCAGCAGCCAATCGCCAGGGGGTAGCAATCAGCCCCAGCATTTT.

The CDR3 protein is CASSQDAGQGQETQYF. The CDR3 DNA reads as TGTGCCAGCAGCCAAGACGCCGGACAGGGACAAGAGACCCAGTACTTC. The V call is TRBV4-2, the J call TRBJ2-5; 8 bases agree with TRBD1. The CDR3 contains 16 residues. Germline values: CDR1 LGHNA, CDR2 YNFKEQ. V lost 0 bases to trimming and J lost 2 bases; unmatched junction nucleotides: 5.

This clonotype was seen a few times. For the CDR3, the DNA is TGTGCCAGCAGCTCATTGACAGGGGGGGAGACCCAGTACTTC. This gives the protein CASSSLTGGETQYF. This chain links TRBV7-2 with TRBJ2-5; 9 bases are a match to TRBD1. V was clipped by 4 bases and J by 5 bases; unmatched bases: 5. The CDR3 has 14 amino acids. Germline CDR1 SGHTA, CDR2 FQGNSA.

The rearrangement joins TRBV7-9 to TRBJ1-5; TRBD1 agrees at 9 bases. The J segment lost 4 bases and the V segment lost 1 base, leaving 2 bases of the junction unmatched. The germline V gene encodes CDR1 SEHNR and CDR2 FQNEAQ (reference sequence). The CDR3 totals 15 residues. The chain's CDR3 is CASSLGQGVNQPQHF. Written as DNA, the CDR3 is TGTGCCAGCAGCTTAGGACAGGGGGTTAATCAGCCCCAGCATTTT.

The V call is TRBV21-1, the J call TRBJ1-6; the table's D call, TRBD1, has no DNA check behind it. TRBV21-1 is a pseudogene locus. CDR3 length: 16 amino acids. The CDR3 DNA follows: TGTAAAGAGGAAGGGGGGCCGAGCTCCTATAATTCACCCCTCCACTTT. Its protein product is CKEEGGPSSYNSPLHF.

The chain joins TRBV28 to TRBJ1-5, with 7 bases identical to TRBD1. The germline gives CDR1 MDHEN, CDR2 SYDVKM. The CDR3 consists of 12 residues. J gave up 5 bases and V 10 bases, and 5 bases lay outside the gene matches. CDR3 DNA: TGTGCCACAACAAGGGGGCATCAGCCCCAGCATTTT. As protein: CATTRGHQPQHF.

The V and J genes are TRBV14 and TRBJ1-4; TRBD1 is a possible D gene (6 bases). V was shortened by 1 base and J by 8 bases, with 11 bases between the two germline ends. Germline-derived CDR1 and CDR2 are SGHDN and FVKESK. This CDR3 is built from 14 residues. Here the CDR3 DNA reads TGTGCCAGCAGCCAAGCAGGGGCAGGAGAAAAACTGTTTTTT. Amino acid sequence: CASSQAGAGEKLFF.

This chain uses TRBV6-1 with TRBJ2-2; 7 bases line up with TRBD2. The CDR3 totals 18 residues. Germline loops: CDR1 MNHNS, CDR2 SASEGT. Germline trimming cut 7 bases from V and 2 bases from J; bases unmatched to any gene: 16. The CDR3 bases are TGTGCCAGCACAGGAAGTCCACACGGCGGGGGTAACACCGGGGAGCTGTTTTTT. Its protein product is CASTGSPHGGGNTGELFF.

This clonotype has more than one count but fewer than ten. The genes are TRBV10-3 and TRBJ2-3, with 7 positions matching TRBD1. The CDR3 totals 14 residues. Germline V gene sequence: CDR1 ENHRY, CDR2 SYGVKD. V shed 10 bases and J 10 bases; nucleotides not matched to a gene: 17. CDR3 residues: CATTGEYSPFAQYF. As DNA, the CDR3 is TGTGCCACCACAGGGGAGTATTCTCCATTTGCGCAGTATTTT.

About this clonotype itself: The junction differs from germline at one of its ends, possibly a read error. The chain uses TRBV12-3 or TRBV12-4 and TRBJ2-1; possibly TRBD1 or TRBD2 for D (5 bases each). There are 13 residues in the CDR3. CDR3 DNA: TGCGCCAGCAGTGGGACGGTCGGACGTGAGCAGTTCTTC. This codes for CASSGTVGREQFF.

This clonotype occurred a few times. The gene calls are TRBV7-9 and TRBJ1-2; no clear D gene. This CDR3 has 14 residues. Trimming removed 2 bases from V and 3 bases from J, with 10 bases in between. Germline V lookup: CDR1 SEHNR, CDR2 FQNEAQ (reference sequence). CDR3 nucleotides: TGTGCCAGCAGCTTAATGGGATTGGACTATGGCTACACCTTC. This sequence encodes CASSLMGLDYGYTF. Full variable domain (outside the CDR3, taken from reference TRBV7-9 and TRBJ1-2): DTGVSQNPRHKITKRGQNVTFRCDPISEHNRLYWYRQTLGQGPEFLTYFQNEAQLEKSRLLSDRFSAERPKGSFSTLEIQRTEQGDSAMYLCASSLMGLDYGYTFGSGTRLTVV.

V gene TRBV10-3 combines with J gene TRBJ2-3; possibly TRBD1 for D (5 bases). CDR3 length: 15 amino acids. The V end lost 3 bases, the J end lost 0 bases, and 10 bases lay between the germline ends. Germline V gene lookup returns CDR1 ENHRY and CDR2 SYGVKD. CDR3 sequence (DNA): TGTGCCATCAGTGAAACAGGTCCCAGCACAGATACGCAGTATTTT. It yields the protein CAISETGPSTDTQYF.

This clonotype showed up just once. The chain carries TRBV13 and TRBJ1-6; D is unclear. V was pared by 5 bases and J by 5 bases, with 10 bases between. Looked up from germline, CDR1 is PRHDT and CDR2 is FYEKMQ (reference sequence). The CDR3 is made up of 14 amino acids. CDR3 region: CASSTGRNNSPLHF. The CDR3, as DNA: TGTGCCAGCAGCACCGGGAGAAATAATTCACCCCTCCACTTT.

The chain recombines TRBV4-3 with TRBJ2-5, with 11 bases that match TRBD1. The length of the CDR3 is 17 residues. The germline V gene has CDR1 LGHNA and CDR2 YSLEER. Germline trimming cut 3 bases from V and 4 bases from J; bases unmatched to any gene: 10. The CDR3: CASSQRVFGTGGETQYF. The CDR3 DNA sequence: TGCGCCAGCAGCCAGAGGGTGTTTGGGACAGGGGGAGAGACCCAGTACTTC.